This T cell receptor beta chain was recorded in a study of T cell responses to AZD1222 COVID-19 vaccine. Comment on this clone: Distinct nucleotide sequences in the sample also encode this CDR3.

The V end lost 0 bases, the J end lost 5 bases, and 4 bases lay between the germline ends. CDR3 length: 12 amino acids. The germline CDR1 and CDR2 sequences are LGHNA and YSLEER. Here immunoSEQ multiplex PCR was the method, and the copy in TCRdb shows in-frame clones only, minus some. Of around 120,000 clones detected, 92% appear once; the ten largest clones hold around 15%. The receptor was derived from an adult in good health. The chain employs TRBV4-3 and TRBJ1-1; D is uncertain. The material sequenced was peripheral blood, taken on day 0 of AZD1222 vaccination. This chain's CDR3 is CASSQDRTEAFF. CDR3 in DNA: TGCGCCAGCAGCCAAGACAGGACTGAAGCTTTCTTT.